The 20 T cell receptor beta chains in this list originate from one sample, sequenced in a study of T-cell memory formation after mild COVID-19. TCRdb re-called the 5' RACE reads with MiXCR, one entry per CDR3 protein. The sample consists of approximately 500,000 distinct CDR3 sequences, 20% to 25% of them appearing once. The sequenced sample consisted of PBMCs or a T cell subset sorted from them (not recorded which). The receptors stem from an adult woman who had mild COVID-19 (a few samples of this study predate the infection). Cell type and time point are not known.

This clonotype was seen a few times. The rearrangement joins TRBV6-6 to TRBJ2-5, with TRBD1 matching over 10 bases. The CDR3 extends over 15 amino acids. CDR1 and CDR2 (germline): MNHNY, SVGAGI (reference sequence). J was trimmed by 4 bases and V by 0 bases; bases with no gene match: 2. CDR3 nucleotide sequence: TGTGCCAGCAGTTACTCTAGACAGGGGGCAGAGACCCAGTACTTC. Its protein is CASSYSRQGAETQYF.

This clonotype was counted between two and nine times. V gene TRBV7-9 combines with J gene TRBJ2-7; D is undetermined. V was pared by 1 base and J by 0 bases, with 7 bases between. The CDR3 totals 14 residues. CDR1 SEHNR and CDR2 FQNEAQ come from the germline V gene (reference sequence). Here the CDR3 DNA reads TGTGCCAGCAGCTTAGTCGTCAACTCCTACGAGCAGTACTTC. It codes for CASSLVVNSYEQYF.

This clonotype appeared a few times. The rearrangement joins TRBV4-1 to TRBJ2-5; 7 bases map to TRBD2. V lost 5 bases to trimming and J lost 4 bases; unmatched junction nucleotides: 10. CDR3 length: 15 residues. Germline CDR1 reads MGHRA; CDR2 reads YSYEKL. The CDR3 DNA reads as TGCGCCAGCAGCAACCGGGACTACTCTGGAGAGACCCAGTACTTC. Translation: CASSNRDYSGETQYF.

Only a few counts were recorded for this clonotype. The chain has TRBV7-2 and TRBJ2-1; the match to TRBD2 covers 13 bases. J gave up 7 bases and V 1 base, and 10 bases lay outside the gene matches. Germline-derived CDR1 and CDR2 are SGHTA and FQGNSA. The CDR3 loop spans 18 amino acids. The CDR3 nucleotides read TGTGCCAGCAGCTTAGAAGGCTGGACTAGCGGGAGTTTGAATGAGCAGTTCTTC. It is translated as CASSLEGWTSGSLNEQFF.

This chain uses TRBV15 with TRBJ2-3, with TRBD2 as a possible D gene (6 bases). This CDR3 has 17 amino acids. From germline, CDR1 is LNHNV and CDR2 YYDKDF (reference sequence). V was cut by 1 base and J by 2 bases, with 16 bases left in between. The CDR3 is CATSRVFGLSVTDTQYF. The CDR3 DNA follows: TGTGCCACCAGCAGAGTTTTTGGACTATCAGTCACAGATACGCAGTATTTT. Filled out from reference TRBV15 and TRBJ2-3, the complete variable domain reads DAMVIQNPRYQVTQFGKPVTLSCSQTLNHNVMYWYQQKSSQAPKLLFHYYDKDFNNEADTPDNFQSRRPNTSFCFLDIRSPGLGDTAMYLCATSRVFGLSVTDTQYFGPGTRLTVL.

This clonotype was detected only a few times. The genes are TRBV9 and TRBJ2-7, with D unresolved. The ends were cut back, 5 bases at V and 5 bases at J, with 20 bases in the middle. Per the germline V gene, CDR1 is SGDLS and CDR2 is YYNGEE. The CDR3 loop spans 15 amino acids. The DNA for the CDR3 is TGTGCCAGCAGTGCCCACTTGAGAAGCGCCGACGAGCAGTACTTC. It is translated as CASSAHLRSADEQYF. Full variable domain (outside the CDR3, taken from reference TRBV9 and TRBJ2-7): DSGVTQTPKHLITATGQRVTLRCSPRSGDLSVYWYQQSLDQGLQFLIQYYNGEERAKGNILERFSAQQFPDLHSELNLSSLELGDSALYFCASSAHLRSADEQYFGPGTRLTVT.

The J gene is TRBJ1-2, the V gene TRBV11-2; 8 nucleotides match TRBD1. Germline V gene lookup returns CDR1 SGHAT and CDR2 FQNNGV. The CDR3 contains 14 residues. V lost 5 bases and J lost 8; bases outside the gene matches: 10. In nucleotides, the CDR3 is TGTGCCAGCAGCCCTCCCACAGGGGGATTAGGCTACACCTTC. It yields the protein CASSPPTGGLGYTF.

This clonotype was detected many times. The V gene is TRBV20-1, the J gene TRBJ2-1; TRBD2 matches 8 bases. The CDR3 extends over 14 amino acids. Germline V gene sequence: CDR1 DFQATT, CDR2 SNEGSKA (reference sequence). CDR3 sequence: CSTDGRANNNEQFF. CDR3 bases: TGCAGCACGGACGGGAGGGCCAACAACAATGAGCAGTTCTTC.

This clonotype was counted a few times. The genes are TRBV5-1 and TRBJ1-6; TRBD1 is a possible D gene (5 bases). Germline V gives CDR1 SGHRS, CDR2 YFSETQ. V lost 1 base and J lost 7, with 9 bases in between. The CDR3 extends over 14 amino acids. The CDR3 spells CASSLLQVNSPLHF. DNA for the CDR3: TGCGCCAGCAGCTTGTTACAGGTGAATTCACCCCTCCACTTT.

This clonotype showed up just a few times. This chain uses TRBV7-2 with TRBJ2-5; 12 positions agree with TRBD2. Germline V CDR1 and CDR2: SGHTA, FQGNSA. V lost 5 bases and J lost 7; bases outside the gene matches: 11. This CDR3 has 16 residues. CDR3 DNA sequence: TGTGCCAGCAGCCCCCAGACTAGCGGGAGTGAGAGGACCCAGTACTTC. This translates into CASSPQTSGSERTQYF.

Only a few counts were recorded for this clonotype. The rearrangement joins TRBV12-3 or TRBV12-4 to TRBJ2-1, with D possibly being TRBD1 (6 bases). Trimming left V 6 bases short and J 0 bases short, with 12 bases between. There are 15 residues in the CDR3. The CDR3 loop reads CASREDRSSYNEQFF. As DNA, the CDR3 is TGTGCCAGCAGAGAAGACAGGAGCTCCTACAATGAGCAGTTCTTC.

The rearrangement links TRBV6-5 to TRBJ2-6; D gene unclear. CDR1 MNHEY and CDR2 SVGAGI come from the germline V gene. The V and J ends lost 0 bases and 0 bases respectively, with 15 bases between them. The CDR3 contains 19 residues. CDR3 coding DNA: TGTGCCAGCAGTTACTCCTTCCTCGGGCTCCACTCTGGGGCCAACGTCCTGACTTTC. Translation gives CASSYSFLGLHSGANVLTF.

The rearrangement links TRBV27 to TRBJ2-7; 9 bases line up with TRBD2. In germline, CDR1 is MNHEY, CDR2 SMNVEV (reference sequence). After removal of 6 bases from V and 2 bases from J, the junction contained 5 bases not matched to a gene. The CDR3 runs 14 residues. The CDR3 sequence: CASRLTSGTYEQYF. The CDR3 coding sequence is TGTGCCAGCAGGTTGACTAGCGGCACCTACGAGCAGTACTTC.

This rearrangement joins TRBV19 to TRBJ2-3, with TRBD2 identical over 10 bases. The CDR3 extends over 14 amino acids. CDR1 LNHDA and CDR2 SQIVND come from the germline V gene (reference sequence). The junction had 5 bases not matched to a gene; V was cut back by 9 bases and J by 2 bases. This CDR3 reads CASSGLAVTDTQYF. CDR3 sequence (DNA): TGTGCCAGCTCTGGACTAGCGGTCACAGATACGCAGTATTTT.

This clonotype was counted between two and nine times. The chain uses TRBV3-1 and TRBJ2-3; 11 bases match TRBD2. J lost 6 bases, V lost 0 bases, and 8 bases had no gene match. CDR1 and CDR2 (germline): LGHDT, YNNKEL (reference sequence). The CDR3 has 17 residues. The CDR3 spells CASSQDPVAGGPDTQYF. The CDR3 DNA reads as TGTGCCAGCAGCCAAGATCCCGTAGCGGGAGGGCCGGATACGCAGTATTTT.

The J gene is TRBJ2-7, the V gene TRBV20-1, with 7 nucleotides matching TRBD2. Trimming at V came to 5 bases and at J to 7 bases, leaving 14 bases not matched to a gene. CDR3 length equals 14 residues. The germline V gene encodes CDR1 DFQATT and CDR2 SNEGSKA (reference sequence). In DNA, the CDR3 is TGCAGTGCTCTAAGGATGCGGGAGTCAGGGGAGCAGTACTTC. This translates into CSALRMRESGEQYF.

The chain couples TRBV5-4 to TRBJ1-6; 9 positions agree with TRBD1. After removal of 3 bases from V and 9 bases from J, the junction contained 4 bases not matched to a gene. Germline CDR1 and CDR2: SGHNT and YYREEE (reference sequence). The CDR3 spans 14 residues. CDR3 residues: CASSSRDRVSPLHF. In nucleotides, the CDR3 is TGTGCCAGCAGCTCCCGGGACAGGGTTTCACCCCTCCACTTT.

This clonotype was picked up a small number of times. The chain uses TRBV14 and TRBJ2-4; the match to TRBD2 covers 7 bases. CDR3 size: 19 residues. V dropped 0 bases and J dropped 0; count of bases not matched to a gene: 11. Germline V gene lookup returns CDR1 SGHDN and CDR2 FVKESK. CDR3 in amino acids: CASSQEVYREGLAKNIQYF. The CDR3 bases are TGTGCCAGCAGCCAAGAAGTCTATAGGGAGGGGCTAGCCAAAAACATTCAGTACTTC.

The genes are TRBV20-1 and TRBJ2-7; TRBD2 aligns across 9 bases. The CDR3 is made up of 15 amino acids. The V segment lost 3 bases and the J segment 2 bases; nucleotides outside the gene matches: 8. CDR1 is DFQATT and CDR2 is SNEGSKA in the germline V gene (reference sequence). The CDR3 DNA reads as TGCAGTGCTAGGGGCATAGCGGGAGCACCCTACGAGCAGTACTTC. The encoded protein is CSARGIAGAPYEQYF.

The V gene is TRBV7-8, the J gene TRBJ2-7; D might be TRBD1 or TRBD2, each matching 5 bases. V was cut by 6 bases and J by 3 bases, with 33 bases left in between. Germline V lookup: CDR1 SGHVS, CDR2 FQNEAQ. The CDR3 totals 20 residues. This chain's CDR3 is CASSYDPEGELRESYYEQYF. Here the CDR3 DNA reads TGTGCCAGCAGTTATGACCCCGAGGGTGAGCTCAGGGAGAGCTACTACGAGCAGTACTTC.